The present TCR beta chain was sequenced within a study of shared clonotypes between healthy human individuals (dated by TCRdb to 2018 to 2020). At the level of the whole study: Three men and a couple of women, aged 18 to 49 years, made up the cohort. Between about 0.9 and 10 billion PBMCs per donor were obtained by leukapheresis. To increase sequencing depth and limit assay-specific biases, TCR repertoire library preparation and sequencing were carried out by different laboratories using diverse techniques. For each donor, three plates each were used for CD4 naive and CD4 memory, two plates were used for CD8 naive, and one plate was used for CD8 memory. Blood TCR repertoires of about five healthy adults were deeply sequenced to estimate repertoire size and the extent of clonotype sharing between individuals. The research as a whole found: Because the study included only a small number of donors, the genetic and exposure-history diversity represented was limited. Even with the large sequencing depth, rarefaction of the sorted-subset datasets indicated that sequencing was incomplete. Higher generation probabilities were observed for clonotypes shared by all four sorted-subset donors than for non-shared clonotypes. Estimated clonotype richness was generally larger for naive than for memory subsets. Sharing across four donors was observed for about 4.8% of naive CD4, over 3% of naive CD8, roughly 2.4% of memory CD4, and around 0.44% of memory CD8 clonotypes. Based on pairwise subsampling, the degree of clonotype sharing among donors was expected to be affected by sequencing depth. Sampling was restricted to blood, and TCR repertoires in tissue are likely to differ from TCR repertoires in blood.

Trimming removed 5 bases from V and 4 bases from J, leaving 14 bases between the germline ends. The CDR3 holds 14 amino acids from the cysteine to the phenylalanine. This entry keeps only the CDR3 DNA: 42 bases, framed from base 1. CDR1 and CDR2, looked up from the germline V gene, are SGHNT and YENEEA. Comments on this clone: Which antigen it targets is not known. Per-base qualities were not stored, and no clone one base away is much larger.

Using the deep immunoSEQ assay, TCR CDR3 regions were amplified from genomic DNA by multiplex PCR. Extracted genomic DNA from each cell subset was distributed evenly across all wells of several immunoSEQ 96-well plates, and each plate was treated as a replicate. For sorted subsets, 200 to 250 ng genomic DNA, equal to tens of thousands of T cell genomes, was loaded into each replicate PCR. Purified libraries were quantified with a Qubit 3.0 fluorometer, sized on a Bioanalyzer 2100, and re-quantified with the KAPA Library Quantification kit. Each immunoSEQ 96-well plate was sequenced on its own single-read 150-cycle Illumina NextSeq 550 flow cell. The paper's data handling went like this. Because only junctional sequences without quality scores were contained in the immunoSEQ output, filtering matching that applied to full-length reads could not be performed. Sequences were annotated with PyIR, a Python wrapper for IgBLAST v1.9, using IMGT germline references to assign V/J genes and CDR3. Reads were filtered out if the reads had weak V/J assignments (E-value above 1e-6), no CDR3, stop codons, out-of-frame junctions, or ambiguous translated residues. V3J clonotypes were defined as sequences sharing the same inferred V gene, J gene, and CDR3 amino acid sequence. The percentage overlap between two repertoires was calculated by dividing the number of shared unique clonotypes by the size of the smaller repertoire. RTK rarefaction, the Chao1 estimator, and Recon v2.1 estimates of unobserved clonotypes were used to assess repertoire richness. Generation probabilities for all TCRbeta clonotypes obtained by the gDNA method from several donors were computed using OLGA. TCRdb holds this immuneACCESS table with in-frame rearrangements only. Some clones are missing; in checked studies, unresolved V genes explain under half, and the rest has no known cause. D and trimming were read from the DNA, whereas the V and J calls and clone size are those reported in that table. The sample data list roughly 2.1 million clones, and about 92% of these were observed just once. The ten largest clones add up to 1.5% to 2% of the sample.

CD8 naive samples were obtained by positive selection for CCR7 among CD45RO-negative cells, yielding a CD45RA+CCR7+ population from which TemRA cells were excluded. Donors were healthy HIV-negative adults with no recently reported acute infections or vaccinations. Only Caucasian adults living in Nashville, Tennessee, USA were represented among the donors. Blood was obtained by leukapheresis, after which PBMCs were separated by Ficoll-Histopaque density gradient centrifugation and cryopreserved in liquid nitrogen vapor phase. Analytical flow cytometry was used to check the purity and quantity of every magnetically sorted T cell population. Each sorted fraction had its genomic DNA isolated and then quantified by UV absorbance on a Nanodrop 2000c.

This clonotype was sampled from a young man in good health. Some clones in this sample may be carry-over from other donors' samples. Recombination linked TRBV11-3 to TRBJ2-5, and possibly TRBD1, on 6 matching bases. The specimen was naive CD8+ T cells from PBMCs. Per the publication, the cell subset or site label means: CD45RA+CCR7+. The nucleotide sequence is TGTGCCAGCAGCCCGCACAGGGATCCAGAGACCCAGTACTTC. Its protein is CASSPHRDPETQYF.